These T cell receptor beta chains were read from a single sample in a study of blood T cell repertoires in COVID-19. Profiling relied on immunoSEQ multiplex PCR, and the TCRdb table lists in-frame clones only, not all of them. Here the sample spans nearly 50,000 clones, approximately 84% being singletons. The sequenced material came from peripheral blood. Receptor source: a woman of 80 years or more with COVID-19, enrolled during active disease. Both conserved end residues are part of each CDR3. The order of the fields is D gene, clone size, J gene, V gene, CDR3 DNA, CDR3 protein. A D gene is named only where the DNA matches it firmly. A clone size is listed for some rows: how often the clone was seen (once, few, many), or a class if it is expanded.

D gene: .; clone size: .; J gene: TRBJ1-4; V gene: TRBV6-5; CDR3 DNA: TGTGCCAGCCGACTCTCGACGGGGACTAATGAAAAACTGTTTTTT; CDR3 protein: CASRLSTGTNEKLFF
D gene: TRBD1; clone size: .; J gene: TRBJ2-1; V gene: TRBV18; CDR3 DNA: TGTGCCAGCTCACCCCTGACAGGGGCTAAGGGAGAGCAGTTCTTC; CDR3 protein: CASSPLTGAKGEQFF
D gene: TRBD2; clone size: .; J gene: TRBJ2-2; V gene: TRBV5-1; CDR3 DNA: TGCGCCAGCAGCTCAGTTCGCGGGGGGCGGACCGGGGAGCTGTTTTTT; CDR3 protein: CASSSVRGGRTGELFF
D gene: TRBD1; clone size: once; J gene: TRBJ2-2; V gene: TRBV5-1; CDR3 DNA: TGCGCCAGCACCTCCGGGACAGGGGGCACCGGGGAGCTGTTTTTT; CDR3 protein: CASTSGTGGTGELFF
D gene: .; clone size: few; J gene: TRBJ1-1; V gene: TRBV19; CDR3 DNA: TGTGCCAGTAGTTCAATGGGGGGTTGGAACACTGAAGCTTTCTTT; CDR3 protein: CASSSMGGWNTEAFF
D gene: TRBD1; clone size: .; J gene: TRBJ1-1; V gene: TRBV2; CDR3 DNA: TGTGCCAGCGTCCCAGGGGGGCTAAGGAGGACTGAAGCTTTCTTT; CDR3 protein: CASVPGGLRRTEAFF
D gene: .; clone size: once; J gene: TRBJ2-1; V gene: TRBV28; CDR3 DNA: TGTGCCAGCAGTTTAGAATCGTCAGCGGCCTCCTACAATGAGCAGTTCTTC; CDR3 protein: CASSLESSAASYNEQFF
D gene: TRBD1; clone size: few; J gene: TRBJ1-1; V gene: TRBV6-6; CDR3 DNA: TGTGCCAGCAGTCGTAACAGGGGAAACACTGAAGCTTTCTTT; CDR3 protein: CASSRNRGNTEAFF
D gene: .; clone size: .; J gene: TRBJ1-3; V gene: TRBV7-2; CDR3 DNA: TGTGCCAGCAGCTTCAGGGAGGGGGGATTAAACACCATATATTTT; CDR3 protein: CASSFREGGLNTIYF
D gene: .; clone size: few; J gene: TRBJ2-7; V gene: TRBV5-1; CDR3 DNA: TGCGCCAGCAGCTTGGCCCTAACGGGCTACGAGCAGTACTTC; CDR3 protein: CASSLALTGYEQYF
D gene: .; clone size: .; J gene: TRBJ1-1; V gene: TRBV7-9; CDR3 DNA: TGTGCCAGCAGCTTAGCGATACAGACTGAAGCTTTCTTT; CDR3 protein: CASSLAIQTEAFF
D gene: .; clone size: .; J gene: TRBJ1-1; V gene: TRBV7-3; CDR3 DNA: TGTGCCAGCAGCTTCGCGGTGAACACTGAAGCTTTCTTT; CDR3 protein: CASSFAVNTEAFF
D gene: .; clone size: once; J gene: TRBJ1-6; V gene: TRBV14; CDR3 DNA: TGTGCCAGCAGCCAAGGGACTCACAATAATTCACCCCTCCACTTT; CDR3 protein: CASSQGTHNNSPLHF
D gene: .; clone size: once; J gene: TRBJ2-7; V gene: TRBV4-1; CDR3 DNA: TGCGCCAGCAGCCAAGAAGCGACGCGGAGGGGGCCCTACGAGCAGTACTTC; CDR3 protein: CASSQEATRRGPYEQYF
D gene: TRBD1; clone size: .; J gene: TRBJ2-1; V gene: TRBV2; CDR3 DNA: TGTGCCAGCAGTCGACTCCGGGACAGGGTCAATGAGCAGTTCTTC; CDR3 protein: CASSRLRDRVNEQFF
D gene: .; clone size: once; J gene: TRBJ1-2; V gene: TRBV28; CDR3 DNA: TGTGCCAGCAGCCTCGGGGGGGCTGGCTACACCTTC; CDR3 protein: CASSLGGAGYTF
D gene: .; clone size: .; J gene: TRBJ1-5; V gene: TRBV6-5; CDR3 DNA: TGTGCCAGTCAGCTGGTGGGGGGGAGGGGTCAGCCCCAGCATTTT; CDR3 protein: CASQLVGGRGQPQHF
D gene: .; clone size: .; J gene: TRBJ1-5; V gene: TRBV30; CDR3 DNA: TGTGCCTGGAGGGCACAGGGCCCATTATTCTATAGCAATCAGCCCCAGCATTTT; CDR3 protein: CAWRAQGPLFYSNQPQHF
D gene: .; clone size: few; J gene: TRBJ1-1; V gene: TRBV7-6; CDR3 DNA: TGTGCCAGCAGCAGGACACCCGGGACTGAAGCTTTCTTT; CDR3 protein: CASSRTPGTEAFF
D gene: .; clone size: .; J gene: TRBJ1-4; V gene: TRBV6-6; CDR3 DNA: TGTGCCAGCAGTCCTCTTTCAAGGGGGGGACCCTCTAATGAAAAACTGTTTTTT; CDR3 protein: CASSPLSRGGPSNEKLFF
D gene: TRBD1; clone size: .; J gene: TRBJ2-7; V gene: TRBV28; CDR3 DNA: TGTGCCAGCAGTTCCGACAGGGTTACCTACGAGCAGTACTTC; CDR3 protein: CASSSDRVTYEQYF
D gene: TRBD1; clone size: .; J gene: TRBJ1-6; V gene: TRBV5-6; CDR3 DNA: TGTGCCAGCAGCTTACAGGGGTTCGTCAGTAATTCACCCCTCCACTTT; CDR3 protein: CASSLQGFVSNSPLHF
D gene: TRBD1; clone size: .; J gene: TRBJ1-2; V gene: TRBV6-5; CDR3 DNA: TGTGCCAGCATCGGGGGGGGACAGGGGTATGGCTACACCTTC; CDR3 protein: CASIGGGQGYGYTF
D gene: TRBD1; clone size: .; J gene: TRBJ1-6; V gene: TRBV15; CDR3 DNA: TGTGCCACCAGCAGGGACAGGCTGAACTCACCCCTCCACTTT; CDR3 protein: CATSRDRLNSPLHF
D gene: .; clone size: .; J gene: TRBJ2-6; V gene: TRBV5-1; CDR3 DNA: TGCGCCAGCAGCTTGGCTCCTGGGGCCTCTGGGGCCAACGTCCTGACTTTC; CDR3 protein: CASSLAPGASGANVLTF
D gene: .; clone size: few; J gene: TRBJ2-2; V gene: TRBV7-6; CDR3 DNA: TGTGCCAGCAGCTTAGGTGTTAGTACCGGGGAGCTGTTTTTT; CDR3 protein: CASSLGVSTGELFF
D gene: .; clone size: .; J gene: TRBJ2-1; V gene: TRBV6-4; CDR3 DNA: TGTGCCAGCAGTGCCGATAAGGCGGGTGAGCAGTTCTTC; CDR3 protein: CASSADKAGEQFF
D gene: .; clone size: .; J gene: TRBJ2-7; V gene: TRBV28; CDR3 DNA: TGTGCCAGCAAACCCGTCGGGGCGGGGAACTCCTACGAGCAGTACTTC; CDR3 protein: CASKPVGAGNSYEQYF